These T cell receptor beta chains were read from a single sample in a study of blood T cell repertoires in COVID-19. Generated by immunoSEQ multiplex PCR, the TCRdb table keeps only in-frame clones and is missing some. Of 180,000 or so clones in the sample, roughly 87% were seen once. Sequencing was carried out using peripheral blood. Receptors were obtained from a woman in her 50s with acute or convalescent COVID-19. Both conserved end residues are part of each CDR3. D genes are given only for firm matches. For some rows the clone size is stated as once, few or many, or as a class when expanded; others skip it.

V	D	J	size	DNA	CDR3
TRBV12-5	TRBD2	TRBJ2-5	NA	TGTGCTAGTCGTCTCGGACTAGGAGAAGAGACCCAGTACTTC	CASRLGLGEETQYF
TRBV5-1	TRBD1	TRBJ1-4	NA	TGCGCCAGCAGCTTGGTCCCCAGACAGGGGATTTATGATACAATAGAAAAACTGTTTTTT	CASSLVPRQGIYDTIEKLFF
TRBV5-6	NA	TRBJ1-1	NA	TGTGCCAGCAGCTCAGGATTTGAAGCTTTCTTT	CASSSGFEAFF
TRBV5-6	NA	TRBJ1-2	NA	TGTGCCAGCAGCTTGGAACGGTCATCAATCTATGGCTACACCTTC	CASSLERSSIYGYTF
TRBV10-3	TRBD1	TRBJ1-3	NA	TGTGCCATCAGTGGACAGGGTAATGGAAACACCATATATTTT	CAISGQGNGNTIYF
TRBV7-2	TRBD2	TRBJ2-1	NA	TGTGCCAGCAGCTCCCTAGCGGGGAGATTCGATGAGCAGTTCTTC	CASSSLAGRFDEQFF
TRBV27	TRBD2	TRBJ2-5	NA	TGTGCCAGCGGAAGACCCTCTTCCAGCGGGAGTCCAGAGACCCAGTACTTC	CASGRPSSSGSPETQYF
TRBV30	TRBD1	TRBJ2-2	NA	TGTGCCTGGAGGGGACAGGGGAACACCGGGGAGCTGTTTTTT	CAWRGQGNTGELFF
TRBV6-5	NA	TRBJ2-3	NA	TGTGCCAGCAGTATACAGGCTAGCACAGATACGCAGTATTTT	CASSIQASTDTQYF
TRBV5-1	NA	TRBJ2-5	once	TGCGCCAGCAGCTTGGGAGCTCGGGAGACCCAGTACTTC	CASSLGARETQYF